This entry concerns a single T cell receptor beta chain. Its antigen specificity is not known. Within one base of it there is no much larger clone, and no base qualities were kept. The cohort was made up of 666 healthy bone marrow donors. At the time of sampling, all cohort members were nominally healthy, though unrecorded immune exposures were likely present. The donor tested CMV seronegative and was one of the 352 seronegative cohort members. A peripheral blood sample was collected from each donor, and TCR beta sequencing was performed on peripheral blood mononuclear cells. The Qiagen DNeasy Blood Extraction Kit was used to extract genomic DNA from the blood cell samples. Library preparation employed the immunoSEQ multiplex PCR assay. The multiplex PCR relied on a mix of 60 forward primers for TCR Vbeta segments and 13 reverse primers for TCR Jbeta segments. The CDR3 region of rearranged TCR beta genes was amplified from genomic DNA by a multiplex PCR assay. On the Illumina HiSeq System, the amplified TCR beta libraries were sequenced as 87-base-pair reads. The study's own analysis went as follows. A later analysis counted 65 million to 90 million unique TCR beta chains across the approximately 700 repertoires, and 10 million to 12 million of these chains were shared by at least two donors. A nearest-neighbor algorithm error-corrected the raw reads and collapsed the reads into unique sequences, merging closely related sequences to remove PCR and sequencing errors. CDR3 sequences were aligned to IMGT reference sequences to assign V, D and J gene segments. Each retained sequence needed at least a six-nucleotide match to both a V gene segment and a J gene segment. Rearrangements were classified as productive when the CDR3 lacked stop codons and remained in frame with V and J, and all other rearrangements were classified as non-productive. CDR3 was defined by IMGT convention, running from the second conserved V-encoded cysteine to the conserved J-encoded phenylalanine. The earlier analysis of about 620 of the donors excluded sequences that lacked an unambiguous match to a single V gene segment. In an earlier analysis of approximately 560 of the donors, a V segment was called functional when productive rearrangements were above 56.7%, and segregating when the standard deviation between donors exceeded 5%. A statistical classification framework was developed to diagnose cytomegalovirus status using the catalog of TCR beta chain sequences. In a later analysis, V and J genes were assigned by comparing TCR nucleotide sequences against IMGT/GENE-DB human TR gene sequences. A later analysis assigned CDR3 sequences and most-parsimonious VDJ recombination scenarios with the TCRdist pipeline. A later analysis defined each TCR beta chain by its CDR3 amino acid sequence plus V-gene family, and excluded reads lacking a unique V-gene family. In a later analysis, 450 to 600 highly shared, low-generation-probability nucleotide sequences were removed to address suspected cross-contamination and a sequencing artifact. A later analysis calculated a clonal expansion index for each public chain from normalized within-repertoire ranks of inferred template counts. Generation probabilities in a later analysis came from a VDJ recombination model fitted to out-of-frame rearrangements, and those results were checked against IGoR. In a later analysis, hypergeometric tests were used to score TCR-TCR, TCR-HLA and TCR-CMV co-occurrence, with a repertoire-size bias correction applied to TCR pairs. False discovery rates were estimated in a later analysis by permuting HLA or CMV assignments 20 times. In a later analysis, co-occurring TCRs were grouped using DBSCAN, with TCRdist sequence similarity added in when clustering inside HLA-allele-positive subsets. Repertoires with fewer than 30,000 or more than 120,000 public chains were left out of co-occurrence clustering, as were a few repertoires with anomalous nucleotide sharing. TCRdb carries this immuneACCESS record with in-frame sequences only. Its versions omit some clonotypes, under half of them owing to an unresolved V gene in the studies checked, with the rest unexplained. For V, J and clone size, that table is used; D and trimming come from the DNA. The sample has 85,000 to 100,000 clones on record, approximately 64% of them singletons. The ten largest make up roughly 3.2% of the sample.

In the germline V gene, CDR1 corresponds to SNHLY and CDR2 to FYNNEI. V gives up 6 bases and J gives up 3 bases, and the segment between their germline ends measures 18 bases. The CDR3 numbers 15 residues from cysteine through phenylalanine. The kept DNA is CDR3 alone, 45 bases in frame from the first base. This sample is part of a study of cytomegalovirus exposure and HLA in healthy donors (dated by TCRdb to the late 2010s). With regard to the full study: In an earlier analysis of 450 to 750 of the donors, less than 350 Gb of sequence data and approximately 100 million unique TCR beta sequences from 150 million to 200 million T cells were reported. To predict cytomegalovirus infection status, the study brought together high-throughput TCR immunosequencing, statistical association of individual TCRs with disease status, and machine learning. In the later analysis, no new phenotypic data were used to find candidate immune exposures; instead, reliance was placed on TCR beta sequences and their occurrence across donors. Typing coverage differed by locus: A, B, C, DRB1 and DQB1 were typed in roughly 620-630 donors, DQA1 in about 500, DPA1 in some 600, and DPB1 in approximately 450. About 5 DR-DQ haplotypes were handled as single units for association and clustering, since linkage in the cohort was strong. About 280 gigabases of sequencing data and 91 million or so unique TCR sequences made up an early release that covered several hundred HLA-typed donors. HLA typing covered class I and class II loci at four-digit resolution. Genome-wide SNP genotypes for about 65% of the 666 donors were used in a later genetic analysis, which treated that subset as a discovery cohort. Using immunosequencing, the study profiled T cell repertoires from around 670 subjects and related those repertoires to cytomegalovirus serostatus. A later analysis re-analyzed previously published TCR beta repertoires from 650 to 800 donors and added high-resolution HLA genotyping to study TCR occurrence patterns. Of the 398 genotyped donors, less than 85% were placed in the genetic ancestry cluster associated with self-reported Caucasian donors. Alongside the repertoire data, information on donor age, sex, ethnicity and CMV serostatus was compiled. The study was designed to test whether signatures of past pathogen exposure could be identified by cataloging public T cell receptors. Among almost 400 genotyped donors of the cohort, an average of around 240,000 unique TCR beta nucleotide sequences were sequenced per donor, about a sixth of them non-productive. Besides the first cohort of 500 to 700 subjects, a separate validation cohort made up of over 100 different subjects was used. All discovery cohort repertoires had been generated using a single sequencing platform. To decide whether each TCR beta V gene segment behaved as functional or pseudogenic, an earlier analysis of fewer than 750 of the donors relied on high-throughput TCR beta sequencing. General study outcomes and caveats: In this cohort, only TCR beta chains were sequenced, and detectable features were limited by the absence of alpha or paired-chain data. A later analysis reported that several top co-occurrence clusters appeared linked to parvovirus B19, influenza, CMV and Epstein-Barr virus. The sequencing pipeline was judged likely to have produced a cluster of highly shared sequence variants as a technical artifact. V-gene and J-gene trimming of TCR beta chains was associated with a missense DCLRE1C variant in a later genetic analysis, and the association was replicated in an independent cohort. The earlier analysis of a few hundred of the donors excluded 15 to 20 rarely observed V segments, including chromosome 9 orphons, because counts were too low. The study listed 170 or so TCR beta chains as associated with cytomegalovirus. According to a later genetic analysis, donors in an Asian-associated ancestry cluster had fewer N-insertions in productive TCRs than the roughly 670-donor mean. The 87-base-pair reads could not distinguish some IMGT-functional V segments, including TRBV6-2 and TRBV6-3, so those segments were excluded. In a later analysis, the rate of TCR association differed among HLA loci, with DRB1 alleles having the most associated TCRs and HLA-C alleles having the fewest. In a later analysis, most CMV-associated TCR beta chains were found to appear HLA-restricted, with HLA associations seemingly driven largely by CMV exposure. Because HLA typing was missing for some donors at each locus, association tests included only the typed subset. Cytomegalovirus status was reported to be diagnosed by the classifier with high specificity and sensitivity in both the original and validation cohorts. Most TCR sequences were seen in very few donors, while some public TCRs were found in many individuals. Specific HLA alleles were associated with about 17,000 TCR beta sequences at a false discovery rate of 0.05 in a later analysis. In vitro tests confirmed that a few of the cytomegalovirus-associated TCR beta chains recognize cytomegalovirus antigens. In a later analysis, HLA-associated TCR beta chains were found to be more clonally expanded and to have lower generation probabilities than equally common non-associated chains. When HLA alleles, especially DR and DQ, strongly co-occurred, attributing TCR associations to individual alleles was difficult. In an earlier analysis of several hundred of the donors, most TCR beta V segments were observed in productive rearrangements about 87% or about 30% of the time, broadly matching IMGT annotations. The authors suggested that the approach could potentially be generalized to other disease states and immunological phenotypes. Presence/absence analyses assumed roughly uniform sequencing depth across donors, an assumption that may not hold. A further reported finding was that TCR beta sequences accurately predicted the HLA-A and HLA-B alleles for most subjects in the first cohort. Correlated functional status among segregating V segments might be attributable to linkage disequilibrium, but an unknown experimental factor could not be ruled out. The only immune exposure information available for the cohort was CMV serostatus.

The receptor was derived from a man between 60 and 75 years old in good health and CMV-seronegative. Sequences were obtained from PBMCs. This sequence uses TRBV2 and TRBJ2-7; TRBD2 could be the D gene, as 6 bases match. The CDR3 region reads CASSARGSLGYEQYF. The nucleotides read TGTGCCAGCAGCGCTCGGGGGAGCTTGGGCTACGAGCAGTACTTC. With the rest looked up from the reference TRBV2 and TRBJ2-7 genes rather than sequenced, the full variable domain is EPEVTQTPSHQVTQMGQEVILRCVPISNHLYFYWYRQILGQKVEFLVSFYNNEISEKSEIFDDQFSVERPDGSNFTLKIRSTKLEDSAMYFCASSARGSLGYEQYFGPGTRLTVT.